This TCR beta chain was observed in a study of cytomegalovirus exposure and HLA in healthy donors. The PCR contained 60 Vbeta and 13 Jbeta primers. Data came from immunoSEQ multiplex PCR; TCRdb stores just in-frame clones and leaves some out. The sample carries roughly 190,000 clones, 79% recorded once. This clone appeared once. The CDR3 spans 15 residues. Sequences were obtained from PBMCs. The sequence came from a woman aged 50 to 65 in good health and CMV-seronegative. The genes are TRBV7-5 and TRBJ1-5. TRBV7-5 is classified as a pseudogene. The CDR3 region has the DNA TGTGCCAGAAACACCTCGTACGGGGGAAATCAGCCCCAGCATTTT. Its protein is CARNTSYGGNQPQHF.